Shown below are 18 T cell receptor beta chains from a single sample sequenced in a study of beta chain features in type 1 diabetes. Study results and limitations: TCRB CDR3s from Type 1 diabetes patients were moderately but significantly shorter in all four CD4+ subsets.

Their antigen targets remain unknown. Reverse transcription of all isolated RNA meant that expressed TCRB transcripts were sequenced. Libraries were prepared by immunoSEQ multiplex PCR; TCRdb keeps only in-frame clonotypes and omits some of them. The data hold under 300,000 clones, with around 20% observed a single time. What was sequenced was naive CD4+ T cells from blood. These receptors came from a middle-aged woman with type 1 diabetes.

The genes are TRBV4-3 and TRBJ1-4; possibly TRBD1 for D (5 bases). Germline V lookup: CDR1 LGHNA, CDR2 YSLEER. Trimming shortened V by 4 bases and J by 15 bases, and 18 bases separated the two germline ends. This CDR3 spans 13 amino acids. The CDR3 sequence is CASSLGGMGPMFF. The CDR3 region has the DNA TGCGCCAGCAGCCTTGGTGGGATGGGGCCTATGTTTTTT.

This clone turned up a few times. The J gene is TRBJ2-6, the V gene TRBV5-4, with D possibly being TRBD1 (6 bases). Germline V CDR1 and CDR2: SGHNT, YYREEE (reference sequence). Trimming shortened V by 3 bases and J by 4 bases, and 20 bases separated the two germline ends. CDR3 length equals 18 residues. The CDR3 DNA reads TGTGCCAGCAGCTCCCAGAAGACAGGTTCACGCGGGGCCAACGTCCTGACTTTC. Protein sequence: CASSSQKTGSRGANVLTF.

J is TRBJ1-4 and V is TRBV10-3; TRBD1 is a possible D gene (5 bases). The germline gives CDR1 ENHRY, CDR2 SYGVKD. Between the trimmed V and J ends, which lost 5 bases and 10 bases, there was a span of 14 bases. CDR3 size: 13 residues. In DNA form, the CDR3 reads TGTGCCATCAGTCCAGCACCCGGGGGAAAACTGTTTTTT. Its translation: CAISPAPGGKLFF.

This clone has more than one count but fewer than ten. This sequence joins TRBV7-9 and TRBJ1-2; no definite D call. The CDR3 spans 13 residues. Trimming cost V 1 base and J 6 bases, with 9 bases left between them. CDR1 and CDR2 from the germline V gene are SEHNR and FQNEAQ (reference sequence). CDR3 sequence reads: CASSLGGGDGYTF. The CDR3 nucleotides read TGTGCCAGCAGCTTAGGTGGCGGGGATGGCTACACCTTC.

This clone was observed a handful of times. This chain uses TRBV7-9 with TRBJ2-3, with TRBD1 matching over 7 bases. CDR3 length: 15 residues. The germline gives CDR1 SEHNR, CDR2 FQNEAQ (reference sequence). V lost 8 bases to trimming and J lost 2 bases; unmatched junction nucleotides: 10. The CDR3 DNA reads TGTGCCAGCGCTTCCCTGGGACAGACCACAGATACGCAGTATTTT. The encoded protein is CASASLGQTTDTQYF.

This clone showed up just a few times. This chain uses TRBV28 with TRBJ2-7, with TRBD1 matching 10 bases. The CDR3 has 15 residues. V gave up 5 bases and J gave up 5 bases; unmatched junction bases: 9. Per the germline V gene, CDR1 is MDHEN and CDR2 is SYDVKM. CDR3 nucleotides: TGTGCCAGCAGTAACCCGGGACAGGGGTTGGACGAGCAGTACTTC. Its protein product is CASSNPGQGLDEQYF.

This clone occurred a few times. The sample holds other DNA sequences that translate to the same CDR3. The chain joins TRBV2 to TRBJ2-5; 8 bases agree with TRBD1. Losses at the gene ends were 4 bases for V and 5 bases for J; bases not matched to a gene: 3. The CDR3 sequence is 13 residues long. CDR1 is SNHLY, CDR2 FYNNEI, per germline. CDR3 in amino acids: CASSGQGQETQYF. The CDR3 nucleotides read TGTGCCAGCAGTGGACAGGGGCAGGAGACCCAGTACTTC.

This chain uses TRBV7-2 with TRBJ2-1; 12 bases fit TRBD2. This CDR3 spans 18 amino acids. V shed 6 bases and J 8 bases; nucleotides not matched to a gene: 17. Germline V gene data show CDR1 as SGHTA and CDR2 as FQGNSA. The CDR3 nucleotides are TGTGCCAGCAGTTTACGGGCCGTCCTAGCGGGAGGGCCGGATGAGCAGTTCTTC. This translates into CASSLRAVLAGGPDEQFF.

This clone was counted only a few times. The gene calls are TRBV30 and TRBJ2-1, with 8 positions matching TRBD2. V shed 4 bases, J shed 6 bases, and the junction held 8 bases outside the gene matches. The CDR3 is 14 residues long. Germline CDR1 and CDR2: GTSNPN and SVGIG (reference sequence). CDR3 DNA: TGTGCCTGGACCTCGGCGGGAGGATTCAATGAGCAGTTCTTC. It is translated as CAWTSAGGFNEQFF.

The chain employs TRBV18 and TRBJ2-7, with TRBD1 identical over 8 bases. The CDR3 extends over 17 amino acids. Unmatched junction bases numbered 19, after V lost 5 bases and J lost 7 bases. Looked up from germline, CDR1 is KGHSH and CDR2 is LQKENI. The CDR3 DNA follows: TGTGCCAGCTCAACGTGGAGTCCGAGACAGGGGAAATTGGAGCAGTACTTC. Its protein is CASSTWSPRQGKLEQYF.

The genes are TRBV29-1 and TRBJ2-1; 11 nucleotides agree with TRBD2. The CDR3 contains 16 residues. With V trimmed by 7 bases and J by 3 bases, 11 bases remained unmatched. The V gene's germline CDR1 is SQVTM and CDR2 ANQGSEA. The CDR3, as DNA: TGCAGCGCCCTCACGGGGGGACTAGCGGTCTACAATGAGCAGTTCTTC. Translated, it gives CSALTGGLAVYNEQFF.

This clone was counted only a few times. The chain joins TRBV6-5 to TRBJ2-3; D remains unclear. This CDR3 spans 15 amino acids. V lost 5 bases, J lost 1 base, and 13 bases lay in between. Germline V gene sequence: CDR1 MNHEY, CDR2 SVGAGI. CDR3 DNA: TGTGCCAGCAGTAGCCCTCCCTTGGGCACAGATACGCAGTATTTT. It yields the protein CASSSPPLGTDTQYF.

The chain's CDR3 is CSSRGGAKNIQYF. The CDR3 nucleotides are TGCAGCTCCCGGGGGGGAGCCAAAAACATTCAGTACTTC. This chain joins TRBV29-1 and TRBJ2-4, with 8 bases that match TRBD2. Per germline, CDR1 SQVTM and CDR2 ANQGSEA. J was trimmed by 0 bases and V by 8 bases; bases with no gene match: 3. The CDR3 sequence is 13 residues long.

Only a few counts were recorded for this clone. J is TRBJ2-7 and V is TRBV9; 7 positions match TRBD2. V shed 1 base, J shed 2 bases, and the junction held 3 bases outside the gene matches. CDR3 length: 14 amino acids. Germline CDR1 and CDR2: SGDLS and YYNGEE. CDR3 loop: CASSVSSGPYEQYF. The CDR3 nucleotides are TGTGCCAGCAGCGTATCTAGCGGACCCTACGAGCAGTACTTC.

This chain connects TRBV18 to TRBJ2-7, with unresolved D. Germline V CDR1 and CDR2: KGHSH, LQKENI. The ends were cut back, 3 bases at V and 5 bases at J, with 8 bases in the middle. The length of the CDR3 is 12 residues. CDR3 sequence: CASSPLGDEQYF. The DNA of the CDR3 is TGTGCCAGCTCACCCTTGGGCGACGAGCAGTACTTC.

The CDR3: CASSQTGTSGNGEQYF. The CDR3 DNA reads as TGCGCCAGCAGTCAAACAGGGACTAGCGGGAACGGCGAGCAGTACTTC. This chain joins TRBV5-1 and TRBJ2-7, with TRBD2 matching over 13 bases. The CDR3 length is 16 residues. The germline V gene encodes CDR1 SGHRS and CDR2 YFSETQ. Trimming removed 5 bases from V and 6 bases from J; junction bases left unmatched: 11. The entire variable domain, with the rest obtained from reference TRBV5-1 and TRBJ2-7, is as follows: KAGVTQTPRYLIKTRGQQVTLSCSPISGHRSVSWYQQTPGQGLQFLFEYFSETQRNKGNFPGRFSGRQFSNSRSEMNVSTLELGDSALYLCASSQTGTSGNGEQYFGPGTRLTVT.

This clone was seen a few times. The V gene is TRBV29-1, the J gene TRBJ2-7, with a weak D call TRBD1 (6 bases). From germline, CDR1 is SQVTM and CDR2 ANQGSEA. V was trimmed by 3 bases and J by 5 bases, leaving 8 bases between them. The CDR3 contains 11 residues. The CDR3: CSVDRGHEQYF. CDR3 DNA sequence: TGCAGCGTTGACAGGGGTCACGAGCAGTACTTC.

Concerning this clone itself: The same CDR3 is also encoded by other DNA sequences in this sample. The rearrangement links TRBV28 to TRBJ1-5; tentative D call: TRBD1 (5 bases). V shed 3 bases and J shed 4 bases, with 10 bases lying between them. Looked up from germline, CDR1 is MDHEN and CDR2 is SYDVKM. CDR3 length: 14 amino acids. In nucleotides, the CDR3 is TGTGCCAGCAGTTTGGGGACTGGTAATCAGCCCCAGCATTTT. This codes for CASSLGTGNQPQHF.